The rows below give T cell receptor beta chains drawn from one sample of a study of blood T cells in healthy people across ages. TCRdb redid the calling of the 5' RACE reads with MiXCR, one entry per CDR3 protein. This table holds around 990,000 distinct CDR3 sequences, approximately 38% found once. The sample comprised blood. All receptors derive from a man between 18 and 29 years old in good health. Each CDR3 is given with its conserved first and last residue. The D gene is left open where the match is weak. Not every row has a clone size; where given, it reads once, few, many or a size class.

CDR3 DNA	CDR3 protein	V gene	J gene	clone size	D gene
TGTGCCAGCAGCTTCTCGGAGGCGGGAGGGCCGGGGTACAATGAGCAGTTCTTC	CASSFSEAGGPGYNEQFF	TRBV7-2	TRBJ2-1	NA	TRBD2
TGCAGCGTGAGGGGAGCCTACGAGCAGTACTTC	CSVRGAYEQYF	TRBV29-1	TRBJ2-7	NA	NA
TGTGCCAGCAGTCCCCGACAGGAGGCCACAGATACGCAGTATTTT	CASSPRQEATDTQYF	TRBV28	TRBJ2-3	few	NA
TGTGCCAGCAGCCCGGGACAGAACTATGGCTACACCTTC	CASSPGQNYGYTF	TRBV18	TRBJ1-2	many	TRBD1
TGTGCCAGCGCGGACAGGGCACAAGAGACCCAGTACTTC	CASADRAQETQYF	TRBV3-1	TRBJ2-5	NA	TRBD1
TGCGCCAGCAGCCCCGAAGGGCGGGGGGGGGTTGATACGCAGTATTTT	CASSPEGRGGVDTQYF	TRBV4-3	TRBJ2-3	NA	TRBD2
TGCAGTGCCACAGAGAATTTCCAAGAGACCCAGTACTTC	CSATENFQETQYF	TRBV20-1	TRBJ2-5	NA	NA
TGTGCCAGCAGCTTATTTCTTCTCGGGAACACTGAAGCTTTCTTT	CASSLFLLGNTEAFF	TRBV7-2	TRBJ1-1	NA	NA
TGTGCCAGCAGCTTGGGGGGACTAGCGGGGACATACAATGAGCAGTTCTTC	CASSLGGLAGTYNEQFF	TRBV13	TRBJ2-1	NA	TRBD2
TGCAGTGCTAGTGGGGAAGGTAAAGAAGATACGCAGTATTTT	CSASGEGKEDTQYF	TRBV20-1	TRBJ2-3	few	NA
TGTGCCAGCAGCGTAGACCAGAACACTGAAGCTTTCTTT	CASSVDQNTEAFF	TRBV9	TRBJ1-1	NA	NA
TGTGCCAGCAGCCACGACAGGAAGGCCCTGGAGGATGAAGCTTTCTTT	CASSHDRKALEDEAFF	TRBV2	TRBJ1-1	few	NA
TGTGCCAGCAGCCGAGGGCGGAAAACAGATACGCAGTATTTT	CASSRGRKTDTQYF	TRBV7-2	TRBJ2-3	few	NA
TGTGCCAGCAGCCCCTCCTCGGAAAATGAGCAGTACTTC	CASSPSSENEQYF	TRBV7-8	TRBJ2-5	NA	NA
TGTGCCAGCAGTTTAATTCGGGAGGCTGTAGCTTTCTTT	CASSLIREAVAFF	TRBV27	TRBJ1-1	once	NA
TGCGCCAGCAGCCCCAATCCTCTAGCGGGGGGGTCAGATACGCAGTATTTT	CASSPNPLAGGSDTQYF	TRBV5-1	TRBJ2-3	NA	TRBD2
TGTGCCAGCAGCGTGGGACAGGTTATAGCCAAAAACATTCAGTACTTC	CASSVGQVIAKNIQYF	TRBV5-5	TRBJ2-4	NA	TRBD1
TGCGCCAGCAGAGTTGATACAGGGGTGAACACTGAAGCTTTCTTT	CASRVDTGVNTEAFF	TRBV4-1	TRBJ1-1	NA	TRBD1
TGTGCCAGCAGCTTGAGGACAGGGGGTCCAGATACGCAGTATTTT	CASSLRTGGPDTQYF	TRBV11-2	TRBJ2-3	few	TRBD1
TGCGCCAGCAGCCAAGATTACCGGGGGCCTAACACTGAAGCTTTCTTT	CASSQDYRGPNTEAFF	TRBV4-3	TRBJ1-1	many	NA
TGTGCCAGCAGCGATCAGGGGTGGGGCTACAATGAGCAGTTCTTC	CASSDQGWGYNEQFF	TRBV5-5	TRBJ2-1	few	NA
TGTGCCAGCAGCGTAGCTTGGGGCGCCACAGATACGCAGTATTTT	CASSVAWGATDTQYF	TRBV9	TRBJ2-3	NA	NA
TGTGCCAGCAGTTACGAGGGTGAAAAACTGTTTTTT	CASSYEGEKLFF	TRBV6-6	TRBJ1-4	NA	NA
TGTGCCAGCAGCGGTGGTGCGGGTTTAGGCAATCAGCCCCAGCATTTT	CASSGGAGLGNQPQHF	TRBV7-9	TRBJ1-5	NA	NA
TGTGCCAGCAGTCCTCAGGGTCCTGAAGCTTTCTTT	CASSPQGPEAFF	TRBV13	TRBJ1-1	NA	NA
TGCAGTGCCAGACAGCAGAGCCCCTACAATGAGCAGTTCTTC	CSARQQSPYNEQFF	TRBV20-1	TRBJ2-1	NA	NA
TGTGCCAGCAACCCCGGACAGAACACTGAAGCTTTCTTT	CASNPGQNTEAFF	TRBV5-6	TRBJ1-1	few	NA
TGTGCCAGCAGTTCCCATACCGGGACAGGGGATTTAGGCACTGAAGCTTTCTTT	CASSSHTGTGDLGTEAFF	TRBV27	TRBJ1-1	NA	TRBD1
TGTGCCAGCAGCTTAGACAGGGCTAACAATGAGCAGTTCTTC	CASSLDRANNEQFF	TRBV7-2	TRBJ2-1	many	NA
TGTGCCAGCAAGCGGGGGGGTGGCACCGGGGAGCTGTTTTTT	CASKRGGGTGELFF	TRBV27	TRBJ2-2	NA	TRBD2
TGTGCCAGCAGTGAAGCATCTAACTTACAAGAGACCCAGTACTTC	CASSEASNLQETQYF	TRBV2	TRBJ2-5	NA	NA
TGCGCCAGCAGCCCCGAGAGGGTGTCTGGGTATGGCTACACCTTC	CASSPERVSGYGYTF	TRBV4-1	TRBJ1-2	NA	NA
TGTTCCAGCAGTTCTCTCGATCAGCCCCAGCATTTT	CSSSSLDQPQHF	TRBV12-3/TRBV12-4	TRBJ1-5	once	NA
TGTGCCAGCAGTGGGGACAGGGAGGGTTTGGAGACCCAGTACTTC	CASSGDREGLETQYF	TRBV12-3/TRBV12-4	TRBJ2-5	NA	TRBD1
TGCAGTGCTAACGAAGACTCCAGGACCCAGTACTTC	CSANEDSRTQYF	TRBV20-1	TRBJ2-5	NA	NA
TGTGCCAGCAGTCAGACAGGGGGGTCCGGCTACACCTTC	CASSQTGGSGYTF	TRBV6-2/TRBV6-3	TRBJ1-2	few	TRBD1
TGTGCCAGCGAATCCGGGACAGGGGATGGCTACACCTTC	CASESGTGDGYTF	TRBV6-1	TRBJ1-2	few	TRBD1
TGTGCCAGCAGTTACTCGGCGGGCCAAGAGACCCAGTACTTC	CASSYSAGQETQYF	TRBV6-6	TRBJ2-5	many	NA
TGTGCCAGCAGCATACAGGGGACCTTCACAGATACGCAGTATTTT	CASSIQGTFTDTQYF	TRBV9	TRBJ2-3	NA	TRBD1
TGTGCCAGCAGCGTGAACGCCCTCCGCGGGGGAACAGATACGCAGTATTTT	CASSVNALRGGTDTQYF	TRBV27	TRBJ2-3	NA	TRBD2
TGCAGTGCTAGAGAACTCGGTTATGCTAGCGGCTCCTACAATGAGCAGTACTTC	CSARELGYASGSYNEQYF	TRBV20-1	TRBJ2-7	NA	TRBD2
TGTGCCAGCAGCTATTCTGGGACAGGCGGTAGCAATCAGCCCCAGCATTTT	CASSYSGTGGSNQPQHF	TRBV7-8	TRBJ1-5	NA	TRBD1
TGTGCCAGCAGATTAGAACTAGGACAGGAGTTCTTC	CASRLELGQEFF	TRBV25-1	TRBJ2-1	few	TRBD1
TGCGCCAGCAGCTTAGGGCAGGGGCCCAATGAGCAGTACTTC	CASSLGQGPNEQYF	TRBV5-1	TRBJ2-5	few	NA
TGCGCAAGCAGCCAGAACGGGTTCGTGGGTCAGCCCCAGCATTTT	CASSQNGFVGQPQHF	TRBV5-1	TRBJ1-5	few	NA
TGTGCCAGCAGCCCTTCCAAAGACATGAACACTGAAGCTTTCTTT	CASSPSKDMNTEAFF	TRBV4-2	TRBJ1-1	few	NA
TGCGCCAGCAGCCTGGGACAGGGAGAGATCTATGGCTACACCTTC	CASSLGQGEIYGYTF	TRBV5-1	TRBJ1-2	NA	TRBD1
TGTGCCAGCAGCCGACAGGTTCAAGAGACCCAGTACTTC	CASSRQVQETQYF	TRBV7-9	TRBJ2-5	many	NA
TGTGCTAGTGGCCCCCCTTGGGGGGAAAACACTGAAGCTTTCTTT	CASGPPWGENTEAFF	TRBV12-5	TRBJ1-1	NA	NA
TGTGCCAGCAGCTTACGACTCCTCCGCACAGATACGCAGTATTTT	CASSLRLLRTDTQYF	TRBV7-2	TRBJ2-3	NA	NA
TGCAGTGCTCCGATTTCCGAGGTCCGAGGGACCAATGAGCAGTTCTTC	CSAPISEVRGTNEQFF	TRBV20-1	TRBJ2-1	NA	NA
TGTGCCAGCAGTGATTGGGGGAACAGCAATCAGCCCCAGCATTTT	CASSDWGNSNQPQHF	TRBV2	TRBJ1-5	many	NA
TGTGCCAGCAGCTTAAGCCTCCTTATGCAGCTCTACGAGCAGTACTTC	CASSLSLLMQLYEQYF	TRBV5-5	TRBJ2-7	once	NA
TGTGCCAGCAGCATCTTAGCGGGGGGGCTGGATACGCAGTATTTT	CASSILAGGLDTQYF	TRBV12-3/TRBV12-4	TRBJ2-3	few	TRBD2
TGTGCCAGCACCAATCGACTTCAAGAGACCCAGTACTTC	CASTNRLQETQYF	TRBV2	TRBJ2-5	NA	NA
TGCAGTGCTAGAGGGGGGAGCTCCTACAATGAGCAGTACTTC	CSARGGSSYNEQYF	TRBV20-1	TRBJ2-7	few	NA
TGCAGTGCTAGGCTCCTGGACAGGGGGCCAAACTATGGCTACACCTTC	CSARLLDRGPNYGYTF	TRBV20-1	TRBJ1-2	NA	TRBD1
TGCAGTGCTAGGGACAATCCACCCCTCCACTTT	CSARDNPPLHF	TRBV20-1	TRBJ1-6	NA	NA
TGTGCCACCAGCAGGCTGGGAGGGTTGAGCACAGATACGCAGTATTTT	CATSRLGGLSTDTQYF	TRBV15	TRBJ2-3	few	TRBD2